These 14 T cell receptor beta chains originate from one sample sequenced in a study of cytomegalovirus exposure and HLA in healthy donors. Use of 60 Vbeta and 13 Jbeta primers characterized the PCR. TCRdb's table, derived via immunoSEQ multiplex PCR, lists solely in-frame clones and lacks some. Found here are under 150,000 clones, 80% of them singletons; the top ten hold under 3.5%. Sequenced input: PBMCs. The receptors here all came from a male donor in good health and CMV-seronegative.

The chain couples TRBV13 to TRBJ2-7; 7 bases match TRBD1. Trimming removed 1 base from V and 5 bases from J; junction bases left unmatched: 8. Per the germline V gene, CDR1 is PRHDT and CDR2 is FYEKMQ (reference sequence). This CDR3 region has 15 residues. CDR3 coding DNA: TGTGCCAGCAGCTTAGTAGCAGGGGGTGGCCACGAGCAGTACTTC. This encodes CASSLVAGGGHEQYF. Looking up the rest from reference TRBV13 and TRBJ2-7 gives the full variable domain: AAGVIQSPRHLIKEKRETATLKCYPIPRHDTVYWYQQGPGQDPQFLISFYEKMQSDKGSIPDRFSAQQFSDYHSELNMSSLELGDSALYFCASSLVAGGGHEQYFGPGTRLTVT.

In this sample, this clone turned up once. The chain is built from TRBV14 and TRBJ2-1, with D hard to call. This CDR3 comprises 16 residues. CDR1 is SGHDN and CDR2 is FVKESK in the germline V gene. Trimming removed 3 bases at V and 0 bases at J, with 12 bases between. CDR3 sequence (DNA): TGTGCCAGCAGCCACCCAGTCACAAGCTCCTACAATGAGCAGTTCTTC. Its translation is CASSHPVTSSYNEQFF.

The CDR3 DNA is TGTGCCAGTAGTATCCGGGACACTCTACGACCTGGTGTAGTGGTAGAAGCTTTCTTT. It encodes CASSIRDTLRPGVVVEAFF. V usage is TRBV19 and J usage is TRBJ1-1; a possible D gene is TRBD1 (6 bases). The V gene lost 3 bases and the J gene lost 8 bases, with 31 bases spanning the gap. This CDR3 comprises 19 residues. Looked up from germline, CDR1 is LNHDA and CDR2 is SQIVND (reference sequence).

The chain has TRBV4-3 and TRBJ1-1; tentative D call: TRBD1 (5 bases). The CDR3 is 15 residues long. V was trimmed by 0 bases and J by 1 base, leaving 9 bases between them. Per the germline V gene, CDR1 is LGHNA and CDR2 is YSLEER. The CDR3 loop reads CASSQEGAGNTEAFF. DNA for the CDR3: TGCGCCAGCAGCCAAGAAGGGGCAGGGAACACTGAAGCTTTCTTT.

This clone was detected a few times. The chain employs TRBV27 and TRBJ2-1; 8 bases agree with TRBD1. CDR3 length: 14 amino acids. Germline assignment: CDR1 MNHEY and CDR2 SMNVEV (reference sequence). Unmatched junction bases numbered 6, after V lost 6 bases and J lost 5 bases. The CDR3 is CASSLWTGNNEQFF. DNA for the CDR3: TGTGCCAGCAGCCTATGGACAGGGAACAATGAGCAGTTCTTC.

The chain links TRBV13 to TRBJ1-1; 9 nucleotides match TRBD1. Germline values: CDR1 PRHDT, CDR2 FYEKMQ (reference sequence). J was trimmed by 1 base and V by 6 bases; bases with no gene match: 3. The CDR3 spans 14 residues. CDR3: CASRETGGNTEAFF. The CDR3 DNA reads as TGTGCCAGCAGGGAGACAGGGGGGAACACTGAAGCTTTCTTT.

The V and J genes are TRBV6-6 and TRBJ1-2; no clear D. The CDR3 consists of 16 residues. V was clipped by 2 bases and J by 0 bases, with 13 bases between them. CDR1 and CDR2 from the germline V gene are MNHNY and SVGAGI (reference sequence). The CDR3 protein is CASSYASRPTNYGYTF. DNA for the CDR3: TGTGCCAGCAGTTACGCATCTAGACCAACTAACTATGGCTACACCTTC.

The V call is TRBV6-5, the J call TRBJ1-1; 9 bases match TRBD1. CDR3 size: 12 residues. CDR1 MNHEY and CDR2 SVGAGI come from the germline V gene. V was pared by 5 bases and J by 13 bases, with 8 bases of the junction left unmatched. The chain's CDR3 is CASSRDRVRSFF. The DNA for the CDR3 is TGTGCCAGCAGTCGGGACAGGGTAAGGAGTTTCTTT.

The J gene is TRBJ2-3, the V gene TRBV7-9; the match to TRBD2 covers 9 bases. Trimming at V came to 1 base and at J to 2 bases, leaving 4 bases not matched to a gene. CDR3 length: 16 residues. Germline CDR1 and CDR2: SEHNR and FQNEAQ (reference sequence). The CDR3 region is CASSLGASGVTDTQYF. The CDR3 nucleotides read TGTGCCAGCAGCTTAGGAGCTAGCGGGGTCACAGATACGCAGTATTTT.

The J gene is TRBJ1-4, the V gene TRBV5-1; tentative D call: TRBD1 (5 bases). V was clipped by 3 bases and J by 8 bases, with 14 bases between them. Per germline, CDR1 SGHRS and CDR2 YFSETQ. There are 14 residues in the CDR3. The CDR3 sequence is CASSSGGGQEKLFF. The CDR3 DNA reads TGCGCCAGCAGCTCGGGAGGAGGACAAGAAAAACTGTTTTTT.

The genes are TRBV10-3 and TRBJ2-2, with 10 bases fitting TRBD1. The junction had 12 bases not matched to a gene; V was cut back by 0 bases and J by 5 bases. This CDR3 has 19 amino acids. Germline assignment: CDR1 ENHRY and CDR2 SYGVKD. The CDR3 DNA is TGTGCCATCAGTGAGTCGAGGACAGGGGGTAGTGGAGGAACCGGGGAGCTGTTTTTT. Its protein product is CAISESRTGGSGGTGELFF.

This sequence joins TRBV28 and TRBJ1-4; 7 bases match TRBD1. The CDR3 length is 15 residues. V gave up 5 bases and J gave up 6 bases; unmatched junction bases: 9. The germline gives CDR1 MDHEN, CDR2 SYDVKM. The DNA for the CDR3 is TGTGCCAGCAGTCTCCCGACAGGGTCTCATGAAAAACTGTTTTTT. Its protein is CASSLPTGSHEKLFF.

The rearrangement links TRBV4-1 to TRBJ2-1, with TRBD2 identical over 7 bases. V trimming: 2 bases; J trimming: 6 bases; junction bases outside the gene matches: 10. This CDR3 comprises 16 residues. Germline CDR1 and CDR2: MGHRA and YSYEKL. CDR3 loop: CASSQPARGGRNEQFF. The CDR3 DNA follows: TGCGCCAGCAGCCAACCGGCGCGGGGAGGGCGCAATGAGCAGTTCTTC.

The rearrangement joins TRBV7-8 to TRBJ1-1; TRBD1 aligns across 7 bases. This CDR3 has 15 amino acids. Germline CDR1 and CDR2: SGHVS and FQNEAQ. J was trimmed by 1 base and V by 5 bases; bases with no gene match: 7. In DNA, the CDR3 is TGTGCCAGCAGCCCGACCGGGACAGCGAACACTGAAGCTTTCTTT. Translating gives CASSPTGTANTEAFF.